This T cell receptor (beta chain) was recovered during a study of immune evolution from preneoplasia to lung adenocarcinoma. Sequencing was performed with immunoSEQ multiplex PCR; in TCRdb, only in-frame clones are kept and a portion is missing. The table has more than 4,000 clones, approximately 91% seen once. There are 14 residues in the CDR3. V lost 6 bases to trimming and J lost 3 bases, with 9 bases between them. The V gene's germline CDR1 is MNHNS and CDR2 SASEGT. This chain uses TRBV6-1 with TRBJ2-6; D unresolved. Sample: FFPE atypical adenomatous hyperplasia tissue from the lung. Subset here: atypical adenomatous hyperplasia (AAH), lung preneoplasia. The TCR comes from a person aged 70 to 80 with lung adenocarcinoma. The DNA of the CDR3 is TGTGCCAGCAGCCCAGTCAATGGGGCCAACGTCCTGACTTTC. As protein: CASSPVNGANVLTF.